This is a list of T cell receptor beta chains from one sample in a study of blood T cell repertoires in COVID-19. TCRdb's table, derived via immunoSEQ multiplex PCR, lists solely in-frame clones and lacks some. The repertoire holds under 300,000 clones, with under 85% as singletons. Input material: peripheral blood. Source of these receptors: a man aged 30 to 45 who had recovered from COVID-19. The conserved cysteine and the conserved F or W are not part of the CDR3 here. Fields, in order: V gene, D gene, J gene, CDR3 protein. A D gene is named only where the DNA matches it firmly.

V gene: TRBV2; D gene: TRBD1; J gene: TRBJ1-1; CDR3 protein: ASSVLNRGKAF
V gene: TRBV4-1; D gene: NA; J gene: TRBJ2-3; CDR3 protein: ASSQDNSRLDTQY
V gene: TRBV3-1/TRBV3-2; D gene: NA; J gene: TRBJ1-6; CDR3 protein: ASSQGQGGTESPLH
V gene: TRBV4-1; D gene: NA; J gene: TRBJ2-7; CDR3 protein: ASSPESSIPYEQY
V gene: TRBV5-1; D gene: NA; J gene: TRBJ2-2; CDR3 protein: ASSLGQTNTGELF
V gene: TRBV2; D gene: NA; J gene: TRBJ2-1; CDR3 protein: ASSVQGRSNEQF
V gene: TRBV11-2; D gene: TRBD1; J gene: TRBJ1-2; CDR3 protein: ASSLGPPGTENYGYT
V gene: TRBV10-3; D gene: NA; J gene: TRBJ1-1; CDR3 protein: AISRAGDTEAF
V gene: TRBV7-6; D gene: NA; J gene: TRBJ1-2; CDR3 protein: ASSLKTHRAYGYT
V gene: TRBV18; D gene: NA; J gene: TRBJ2-7; CDR3 protein: ASSPLKGAPYEQY
V gene: TRBV10-3; D gene: TRBD1; J gene: TRBJ2-2; CDR3 protein: AIRNTGTGSSGELF
V gene: TRBV7-9; D gene: NA; J gene: TRBJ1-3; CDR3 protein: ASSDDRNTIY
V gene: TRBV6-5; D gene: NA; J gene: TRBJ1-2; CDR3 protein: ASRGGQALYGYT
V gene: TRBV5-4; D gene: TRBD1; J gene: TRBJ1-2; CDR3 protein: ASSLESGGRYT
V gene: TRBV2; D gene: TRBD1; J gene: TRBJ2-7; CDR3 protein: ATLVRTGLGYEQY
V gene: TRBV5-4; D gene: NA; J gene: TRBJ1-4; CDR3 protein: ASSPSAGAGSGEKLF
V gene: TRBV7-9; D gene: NA; J gene: TRBJ2-2; CDR3 protein: ASSLGAPGPGELF
V gene: TRBV7-9; D gene: TRBD1; J gene: TRBJ1-5; CDR3 protein: ASSLDGTGTQPQH
V gene: TRBV15; D gene: TRBD1; J gene: TRBJ2-1; CDR3 protein: ATSSPDRSSYNEQF
V gene: TRBV10-3; D gene: NA; J gene: TRBJ1-2; CDR3 protein: AISESTEGYT
V gene: TRBV6-6; D gene: TRBD1; J gene: TRBJ1-2; CDR3 protein: ASRTGGGYT
V gene: TRBV12-3/TRBV12-4; D gene: NA; J gene: TRBJ1-5; CDR3 protein: ATQGRNQPQH
V gene: TRBV28; D gene: TRBD1; J gene: TRBJ1-1; CDR3 protein: AIDRGYTEAF
V gene: TRBV6-5; D gene: TRBD1; J gene: TRBJ2-7; CDR3 protein: ASRINRGVGEQY
V gene: TRBV3-1/TRBV3-2; D gene: TRBD2; J gene: TRBJ2-5; CDR3 protein: ASSQRVLAAGAQY
V gene: TRBV4-2; D gene: NA; J gene: TRBJ1-5; CDR3 protein: ASSQEHQGYQPQH
V gene: TRBV6-1; D gene: NA; J gene: TRBJ1-5; CDR3 protein: ASSEAGGGGNQPQH
V gene: TRBV7-2; D gene: NA; J gene: TRBJ1-5; CDR3 protein: ASSRQDSNQPQH
V gene: TRBV5-1; D gene: NA; J gene: TRBJ1-3; CDR3 protein: ASSLTDPSGNTIY